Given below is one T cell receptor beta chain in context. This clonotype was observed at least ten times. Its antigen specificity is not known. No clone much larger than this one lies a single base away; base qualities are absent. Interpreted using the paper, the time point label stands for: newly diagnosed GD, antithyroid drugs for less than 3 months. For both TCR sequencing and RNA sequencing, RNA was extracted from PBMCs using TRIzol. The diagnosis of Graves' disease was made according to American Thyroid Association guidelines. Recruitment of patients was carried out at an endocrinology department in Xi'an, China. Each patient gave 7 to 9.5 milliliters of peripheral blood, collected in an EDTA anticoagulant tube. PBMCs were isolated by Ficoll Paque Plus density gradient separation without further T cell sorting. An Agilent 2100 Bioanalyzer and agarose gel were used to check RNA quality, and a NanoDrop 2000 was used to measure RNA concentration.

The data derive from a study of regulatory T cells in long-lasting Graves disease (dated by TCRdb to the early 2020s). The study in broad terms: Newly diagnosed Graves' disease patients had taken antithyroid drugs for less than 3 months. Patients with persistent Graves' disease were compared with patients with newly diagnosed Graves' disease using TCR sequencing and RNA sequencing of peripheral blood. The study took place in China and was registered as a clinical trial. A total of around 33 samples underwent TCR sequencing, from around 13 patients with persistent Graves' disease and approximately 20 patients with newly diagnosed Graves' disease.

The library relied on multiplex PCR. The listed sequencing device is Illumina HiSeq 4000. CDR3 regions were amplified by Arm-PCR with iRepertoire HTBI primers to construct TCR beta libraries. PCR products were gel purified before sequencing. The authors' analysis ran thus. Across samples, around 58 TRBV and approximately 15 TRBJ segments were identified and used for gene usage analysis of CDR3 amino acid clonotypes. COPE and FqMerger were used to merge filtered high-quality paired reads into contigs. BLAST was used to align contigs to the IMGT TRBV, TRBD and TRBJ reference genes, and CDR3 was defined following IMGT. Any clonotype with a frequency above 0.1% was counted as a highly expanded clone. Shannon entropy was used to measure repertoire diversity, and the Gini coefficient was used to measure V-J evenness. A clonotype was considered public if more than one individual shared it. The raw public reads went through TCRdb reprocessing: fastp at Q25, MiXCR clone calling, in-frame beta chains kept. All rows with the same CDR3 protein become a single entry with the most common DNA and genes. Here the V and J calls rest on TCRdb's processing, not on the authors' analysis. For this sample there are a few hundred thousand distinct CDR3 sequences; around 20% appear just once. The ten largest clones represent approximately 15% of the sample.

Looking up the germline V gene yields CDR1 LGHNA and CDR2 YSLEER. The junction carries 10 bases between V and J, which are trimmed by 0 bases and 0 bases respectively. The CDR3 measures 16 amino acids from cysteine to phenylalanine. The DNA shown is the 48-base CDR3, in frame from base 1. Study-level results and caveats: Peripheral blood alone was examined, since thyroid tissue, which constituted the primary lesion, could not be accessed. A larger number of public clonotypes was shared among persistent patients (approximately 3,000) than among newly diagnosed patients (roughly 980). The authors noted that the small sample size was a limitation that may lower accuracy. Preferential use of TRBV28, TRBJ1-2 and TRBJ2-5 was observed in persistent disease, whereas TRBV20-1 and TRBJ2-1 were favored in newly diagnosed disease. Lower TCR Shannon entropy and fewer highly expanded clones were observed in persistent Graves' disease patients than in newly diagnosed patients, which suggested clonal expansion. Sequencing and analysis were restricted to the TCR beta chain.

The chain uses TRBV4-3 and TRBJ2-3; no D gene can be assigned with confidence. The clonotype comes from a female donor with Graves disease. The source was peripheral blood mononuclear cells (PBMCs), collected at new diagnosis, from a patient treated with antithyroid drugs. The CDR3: CASSQEDRPSTDTQYF. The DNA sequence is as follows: TGCGCCAGCAGCCAAGAGGACCGGCCTAGCACAGATACGCAGTATTTT.